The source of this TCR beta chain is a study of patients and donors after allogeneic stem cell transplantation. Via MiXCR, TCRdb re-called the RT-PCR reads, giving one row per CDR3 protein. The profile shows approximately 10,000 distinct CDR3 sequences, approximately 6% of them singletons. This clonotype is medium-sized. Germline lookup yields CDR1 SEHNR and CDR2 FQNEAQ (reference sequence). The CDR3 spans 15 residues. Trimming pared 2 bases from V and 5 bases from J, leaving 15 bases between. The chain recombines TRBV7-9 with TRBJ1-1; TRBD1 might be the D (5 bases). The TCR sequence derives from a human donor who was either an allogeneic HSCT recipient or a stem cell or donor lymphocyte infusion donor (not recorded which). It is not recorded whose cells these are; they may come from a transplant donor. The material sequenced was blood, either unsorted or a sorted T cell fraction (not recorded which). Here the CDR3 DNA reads TGTGCCAGCAGCTTAAGTGGCGGGGGAAGAACTGAAGCTTTCTTT. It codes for CASSLSGGGRTEAFF.